The clone carrying this TCR beta chain was recorded at least ten times. The antigen is unknown. As the template, RNA transcripts were used to amplify TCR beta CDR3 regions. First-round RT-PCR with HTBI primers preceded a second-round multiplex PCR. MiXCR, applied by TCRdb to the multiplex PCR reads, yields one record per CDR3 protein. The sample has some 410,000 distinct CDR3 sequences, approximately 21% seen once; the top ten hold 3%. This entry belongs to a study of Graves' ophthalmopathy and Graves' hyperthyroidism. Study results and limitations: The authors also found most expanded thyroid clonotypes above 0.001 frequency in blood.

Patients newly diagnosed with hyperthyroidism, under 2 months' duration, were aged 18 to 65, the study reports. Other autoimmune disease, uncontrolled infection, pregnancy and lactation led to exclusion. The sequenced sample consisted of peripheral blood. The receptor was isolated from a woman aged 18-29 years with stable Graves' hyperthyroidism.

The CDR3 sequence: CASGKTGGFTEAFF. The CDR3 DNA follows: TGTGCTAGTGGTAAGACAGGGGGCTTTACTGAAGCTTTCTTT. J is TRBJ1-1 and V is TRBV12-5, with 10 bases that match TRBD1. The CDR3 length is 14 residues. J was trimmed by 5 bases and V by 5 bases; bases with no gene match: 5. Germline CDR1 is LGHNT and CDR2 is FRNRAP.